The next 17 T cell receptor beta chains were all read from a single sample in a study of long-term antiretroviral therapy in people with HIV. Running of the v3.0 immunoSEQ assay took place at survey level. Generated by immunoSEQ multiplex PCR, the TCRdb table keeps only in-frame clones and is missing some. Of about 28,000 clones detected, about 95% appear once; the ten largest clones hold 8%. The source material was unsorted PBMCs, sampled more than 6 years after starting antiretroviral therapy. The receptors here all came from a man between 25 and 39 years old with HIV.

V usage is TRBV5-8 and J usage is TRBJ1-6; no firm D call. V shed 3 bases and J shed 1 base, with 11 bases lying between them. Germline V gene sequence: CDR1 SGHTS, CDR2 YDEGEE. The CDR3 contains 16 residues. The DNA of the CDR3 is TGTGCCAGCAGCTCTATCGGGGAGTCCTATAATTCACCCCTCCACTTT. Translation gives CASSSIGESYNSPLHF.

This chain joins TRBV5-1 and TRBJ1-1; D may be TRBD1 (6 bases). The CDR3 has 14 amino acids. Trimming removed 4 bases from V and 7 bases from J, with 17 bases in between. Germline V CDR1 and CDR2: SGHRS, YFSETQ. CDR3 nucleotide sequence: TGCGCCAGCAGCGTCACAGGGAGGACTCGTGAAGCTTTCTTT. Residues: CASSVTGRTREAFF.

V and J are TRBV7-9 and TRBJ2-2, with D perhaps matching TRBD2 (5 bases). Germline V gene sequence: CDR1 SEHNR, CDR2 FQNEAQ (reference sequence). The CDR3 runs to 13 residues. V lost 6 bases and J 5 bases, leaving 10 bases between the germline ends. The chain's CDR3 is CASRRGATGELFF. Written as DNA, the CDR3 is TGTGCCAGCAGACGGGGAGCGACCGGGGAGCTGTTTTTT.

The V gene is TRBV9, the J gene TRBJ2-7; the D call may be TRBD1 or TRBD2 (5 bases each). This CDR3 is 14 amino acids long. V lost 0 bases and J lost 6, with 13 bases in between. Germline assignment: CDR1 SGDLS and CDR2 YYNGEE. The CDR3 DNA follows: TGTGCCAGCAGCGTAGGGGACGACGCCGCCGAGCAGTACTTC. The encoded protein is CASSVGDDAAEQYF.

This clone was counted once. V is TRBV27 and J is TRBJ2-7, with D perhaps matching TRBD1 (6 bases). The CDR3 has 15 amino acids. V was clipped by 0 bases and J by 2 bases, with 11 bases between them. Germline CDR1 MNHEY, CDR2 SMNVEV (reference sequence). CDR3 DNA sequence: TGTGCCAGCAGTTTATCTACAGGGAGTCCCTACGAGCAGTACTTC. This encodes CASSLSTGSPYEQYF.

The rearrangement joins TRBV5-1 to TRBJ2-3; 14 bases agree with TRBD2. V was pared by 4 bases and J by 3 bases, with 4 bases of the junction left unmatched. This CDR3 has 16 amino acids. CDR1 and CDR2 (germline): SGHRS, YFSETQ. CDR3 sequence (DNA): TGCGCCAGCAGCCGGGGACTAGCGGGAGAAACAGATACGCAGTATTTT. It codes for CASSRGLAGETDTQYF. The full variable domain, its missing parts supplied by reference TRBV5-1 and TRBJ2-3, is KAGVTQTPRYLIKTRGQQVTLSCSPISGHRSVSWYQQTPGQGLQFLFEYFSETQRNKGNFPGRFSGRQFSNSRSEMNVSTLELGDSALYLCASSRGLAGETDTQYFGPGTRLTVL.

The gene calls are TRBV7-3 and TRBJ2-6; D ambiguous. With 3 bases removed from V and 0 bases from J, the gap between germline ends came to 3 bases. CDR1 SGHTA and CDR2 FQGTGA come from the germline V gene. The CDR3 sequence is 14 residues long. The CDR3 loop reads CASSLDSGANVLTF. In DNA form, the CDR3 reads TGTGCCAGCAGCTTGGACTCTGGGGCCAACGTCCTGACTTTC. Full variable domain (missing parts from reference TRBV7-3 and TRBJ2-6): GAGVSQTPSNKVTEKGKYVELRCDPISGHTALYWYRQSLGQGPEFLIYFQGTGAADDSGLPNDRFFAVRPEGSVSTLKIQRTERGDSAVYLCASSLDSGANVLTFGAGSRLTVL.

This clone was detected a few times. The chain carries TRBV6-1 and TRBJ1-2; a weak D match, TRBD1 (5 bases). The germline V gene encodes CDR1 MNHNS and CDR2 SASEGT. The CDR3 length is 14 residues. The ends were cut back, 6 bases at V and 3 bases at J, with 14 bases in the middle. CDR3 loop: CASRVGDRDYGYTF. Written as DNA, the CDR3 is TGTGCCAGCAGGGTGGGGGATAGAGACTATGGCTACACCTTC.

The J gene is TRBJ2-2, the V gene TRBV9; D uncertain. The CDR3 covers 12 residues. Germline V gene lookup returns CDR1 SGDLS and CDR2 YYNGEE. Trimming removed 1 base from V and 4 bases from J, with 2 bases in between. The CDR3, as DNA: TGTGCCAGCAGCGTACGCACCGGGGAGCTGTTTTTT. It codes for CASSVRTGELFF.

V is TRBV4-1 and J is TRBJ1-2; no firm D call. The CDR3 consists of 14 residues. From germline, CDR1 is MGHRA and CDR2 YSYEKL. V was pared by 1 base and J by 1 base, with 7 bases between. The CDR3 spells CASSQGGSNYGYTF. In DNA form, the CDR3 reads TGCGCCAGCAGCCAAGGCGGGAGTAACTATGGCTACACCTTC.

This sequence joins TRBV14 and TRBJ2-2; D ambiguous. The V end lost 4 bases, the J end lost 1 base, and 4 bases lay between the germline ends. CDR3 length equals 13 residues. Germline loops: CDR1 SGHDN, CDR2 FVKESK. CDR3 in amino acids: CASSRLNTGELFF. The DNA for the CDR3 is TGTGCCAGCAGCCGATTGAACACCGGGGAGCTGTTTTTT.

Regarding this clone: The junction departs from the called germline gene at one end, perhaps through a read error. This chain links TRBV15 with TRBJ2-1, with D perhaps matching TRBD1 (6 bases). The CDR3 covers 16 residues. The germline gives CDR1 LNHNV, CDR2 YYDKDF (reference sequence). The CDR3 sequence: CATSRVTGQSFNEQFF. CDR3 DNA: TGTGCCACCAGCAGAGTGACCGGACAGTCCTTCAATGAGCAGTTCTTC.

CDR3 nucleotide sequence: TGTGCCAGCACCGAGACAGGGAACCAGCCCCAGCATTTT. This gives the protein CASTETGNQPQHF. The chain employs TRBV6-1 and TRBJ1-5, with 7 nucleotides matching TRBD1. V lost 7 bases, J lost 7 bases, and 7 bases stayed unmatched. Germline assignment: CDR1 MNHNS and CDR2 SASEGT. The CDR3 runs 13 residues.

The chain combines TRBV4-3 with TRBJ2-7; 10 bases match TRBD2. The CDR3 totals 16 residues. Germline values: CDR1 LGHNA, CDR2 YSLEER. The V and J ends lost 3 bases and 1 base, in that order; junction bases with no gene match: 6. The CDR3, as DNA: TGCGCCAGCAGCCATAACCTAGCGGGGGAATCCTACGAGCAGTACTTC. Translated: CASSHNLAGESYEQYF.

This clone was detected once. This chain connects TRBV11-2 to TRBJ2-3, with unresolved D. The V end was cut by 1 base, the J end by 5 bases, with 10 bases between. Germline lookup yields CDR1 SGHAT and CDR2 FQNNGV. The CDR3 contains 14 residues. The CDR3 coding sequence is TGTGCCAGCAGCTTAGCTCGTGGGGAAGATACGCAGTATTTT. Residues: CASSLARGEDTQYF.

The chain combines TRBV28 with TRBJ2-7; possibly TRBD2 for D (7 bases). This CDR3 is built from 15 residues. Trimming pared 5 bases from V and 5 bases from J, leaving 19 bases between. Looked up from germline, CDR1 is MDHEN and CDR2 is SYDVKM. The CDR3 nucleotides are TGTGCCAGCAGTCCCGGGGGCGGGAGTCGCAACGAGCAGTACTTC. It codes for CASSPGGGSRNEQYF.

The genes are TRBV11-3 and TRBJ2-7; D is possibly TRBD1 (5 bases). Trimming shortened V by 5 bases and J by 5 bases, and 16 bases separated the two germline ends. CDR3 length: 14 residues. Germline V gene data show CDR1 as SGHNT and CDR2 as YENEEA. The CDR3 here is CASSRNQGSNEQYF. CDR3 coding DNA: TGTGCCAGCAGCAGGAACCAGGGAAGCAACGAGCAGTACTTC.